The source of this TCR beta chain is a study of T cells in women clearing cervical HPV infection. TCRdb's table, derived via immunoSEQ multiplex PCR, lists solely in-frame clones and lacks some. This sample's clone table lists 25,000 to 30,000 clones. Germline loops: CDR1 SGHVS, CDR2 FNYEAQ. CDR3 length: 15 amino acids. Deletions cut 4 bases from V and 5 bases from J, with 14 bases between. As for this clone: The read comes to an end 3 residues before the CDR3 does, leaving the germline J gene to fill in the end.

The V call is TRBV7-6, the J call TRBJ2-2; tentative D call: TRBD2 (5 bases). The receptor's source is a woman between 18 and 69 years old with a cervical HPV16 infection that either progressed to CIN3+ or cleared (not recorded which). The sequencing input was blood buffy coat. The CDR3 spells CASSSAGELTGELFF. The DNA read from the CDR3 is TGTGCCAGCAGCTCCGCCGGGGAGTTGACCGGGGAG.